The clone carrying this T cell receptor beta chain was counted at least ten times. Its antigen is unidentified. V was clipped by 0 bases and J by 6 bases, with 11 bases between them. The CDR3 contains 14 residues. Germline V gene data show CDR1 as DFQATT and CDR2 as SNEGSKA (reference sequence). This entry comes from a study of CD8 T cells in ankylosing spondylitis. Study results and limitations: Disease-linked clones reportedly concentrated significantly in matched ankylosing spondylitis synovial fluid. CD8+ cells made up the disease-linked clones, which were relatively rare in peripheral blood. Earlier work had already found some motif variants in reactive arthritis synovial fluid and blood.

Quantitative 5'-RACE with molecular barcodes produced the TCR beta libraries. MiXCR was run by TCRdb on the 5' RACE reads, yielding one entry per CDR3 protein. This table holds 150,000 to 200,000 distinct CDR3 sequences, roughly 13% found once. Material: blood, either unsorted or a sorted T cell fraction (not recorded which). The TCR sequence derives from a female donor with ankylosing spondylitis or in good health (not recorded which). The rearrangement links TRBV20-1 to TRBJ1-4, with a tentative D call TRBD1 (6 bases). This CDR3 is CSARDPRGDEKLFF. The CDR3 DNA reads TGCAGTGCTAGAGATCCCAGGGGTGATGAAAAACTGTTTTTT.